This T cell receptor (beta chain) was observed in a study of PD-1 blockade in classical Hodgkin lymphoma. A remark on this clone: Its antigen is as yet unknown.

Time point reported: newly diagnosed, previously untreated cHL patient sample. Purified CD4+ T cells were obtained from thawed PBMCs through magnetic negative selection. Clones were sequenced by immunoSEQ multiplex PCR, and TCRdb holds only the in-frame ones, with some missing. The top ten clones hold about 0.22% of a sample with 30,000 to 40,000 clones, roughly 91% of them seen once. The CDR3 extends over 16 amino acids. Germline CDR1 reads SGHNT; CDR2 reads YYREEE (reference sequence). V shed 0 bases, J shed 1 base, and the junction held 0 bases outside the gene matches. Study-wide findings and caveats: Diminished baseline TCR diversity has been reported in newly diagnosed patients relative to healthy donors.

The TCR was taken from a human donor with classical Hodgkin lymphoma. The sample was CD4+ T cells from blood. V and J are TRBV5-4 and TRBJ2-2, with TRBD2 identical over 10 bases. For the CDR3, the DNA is TGTGCCAGCAGCTTGGGACTAGCGGGGAACACCGGGGAGCTGTTTTTT. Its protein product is CASSLGLAGNTGELFF.